The rows below give T cell receptor beta chains drawn from one sample of a study of blood T cell repertoires in COVID-19. Measured with immunoSEQ multiplex PCR; TCRdb has only the in-frame clones, and not every one. The sample consists of around 240,000 clones, 70% to 90% of them appearing once. Sequencing input: peripheral blood. Receptor source: a woman between 25 and 40 years old who had recovered from COVID-19. Both conserved end residues are part of each CDR3. The order of the fields is J gene, D gene, V gene, clone size, CDR3 DNA, CDR3 protein. D genes are given only for firm matches. Clone size is given for some rows only: seen once, a few or many times, or a class if the clone is expanded.

TRBJ2-1	TRBD2	TRBV4-1	-	TGCGCCAGCAGCCAAACCCGACTAGCGGGGGGGGGTGAGCAGTTCTTC	CASSQTRLAGGGEQFF
TRBJ2-3	-	TRBV7-2	once	TGTGCCAGCAGCTCCCCAAGGGGACTCCTCACAGATACGCAGTATTTT	CASSSPRGLLTDTQYF
TRBJ2-3	-	TRBV15	-	TGTGCCACCAGCAGAGTGGGACAAGGATACACAGATACGCAGTATTTT	CATSRVGQGYTDTQYF
TRBJ1-5	-	TRBV6-6	-	TGTGCCAGCAGTTACGGGTACAGGCAAGTCAATCAGCCCCAGCATTTT	CASSYGYRQVNQPQHF
TRBJ1-2	TRBD1	TRBV7-9	-	TGTGCCAGCAGCTTAGACAGGGGGTATGGCTACACCTTC	CASSLDRGYGYTF
TRBJ2-5	TRBD1	TRBV5-1	-	TGCGCCAGCAGCCCGGGACAGGGCCTTCTCCTCCAAGAGACCCAGTACTTC	CASSPGQGLLLQETQYF
TRBJ2-5	-	TRBV11-2	-	TGTGCCAGCAGCTTAGGGGTCTTAGCAGAGACCCAGTACTTC	CASSLGVLAETQYF
TRBJ1-1	-	TRBV12-3/TRBV12-4	once	TGTGCCAGCAGTTCCACTACAGGTCACGGGGCTTTCTTT	CASSSTTGHGAFF
TRBJ1-2	-	TRBV3-1/TRBV3-2	-	TGTGCCAGCAGCCCTACCCTCGGGTCCTGGGGCTACACCTTC	CASSPTLGSWGYTF
TRBJ1-5	-	TRBV30	few	TGTGCCTGGAGTGTGTATAGCAATCAGCCCCAGCATTTT	CAWSVYSNQPQHF
TRBJ1-6	-	TRBV7-9	-	TGTGCCAGCAGCGAAGACAAGAGACCCCTCCACTTT	CASSEDKRPLHF
TRBJ1-1	-	TRBV6-6	-	TGTGCCAGCAGTTCCCTGAGGGCGGGAGGAGGCACTGAAGCTTTCTTT	CASSSLRAGGGTEAFF
TRBJ2-2	TRBD1	TRBV5-1	-	TGCGCCAGCAGCTTGGCCGGGACAGGCAACACCGGGGAGCTGTTTTTT	CASSLAGTGNTGELFF
TRBJ2-3	TRBD2	TRBV12-5	-	TGTGCTAGTGGCCTCACCTTAGCGGGGGGAGGGGCAGATACGCAGTATTTT	CASGLTLAGGGADTQYF
TRBJ2-3	TRBD2	TRBV2	-	TGTGCCAGCAGTGTAACTAGCGGGGGTGGCACAGATACGCAGTATTTT	CASSVTSGGGTDTQYF
TRBJ2-3	TRBD1	TRBV19	-	TGTGCCAGCGGGACCGGGACAGTAGGCACAGATACGCAGTATTTT	CASGTGTVGTDTQYF
TRBJ2-7	-	TRBV6-5	-	TGTGCCAGCAGATCACAGAGTGAGCAGTACTTC	CASRSQSEQYF
TRBJ2-5	-	TRBV20-1	-	TGCAGTGCTAGAGTTCTAGTTGACCAGTACTTC	CSARVLVDQYF
TRBJ2-4	-	TRBV27	-	TGTGCCAGCAGCCCAGGGATCCTAGCCAAAAACATTCAGTACTTC	CASSPGILAKNIQYF
TRBJ1-1	-	TRBV15	-	TGTGCCACCAGCAGAGCGACAGAGCTGAACACTGAAGCTTTCTTT	CATSRATELNTEAFF
TRBJ1-5	TRBD1	TRBV2	-	TGTGCCAGCAGGGGGACAGGGGAAGGGAGCAATCAGCCCCAGCATTTT	CASRGTGEGSNQPQHF
TRBJ2-1	TRBD1	TRBV24-1	-	TGTGCCACCAGTGCCCCACTTAGACAGGGATCCTACAATGAGCAGTTCTTC	CATSAPLRQGSYNEQFF
TRBJ2-5	-	TRBV30	-	TGTGCCTGGACACCCGTAGGAGCCAGACTGCAAGAGACCCAGTACTTC	CAWTPVGARLQETQYF
TRBJ1-2	-	TRBV6-5	once	TGTGCCAGCAGTTACACGGGATTTGGGGACTATGGCTACACCTTC	CASSYTGFGDYGYTF
TRBJ2-3	-	TRBV5-6	-	TGTGCCAGCAGCCTGGAGGCCGGGAATACGCAGTATTTT	CASSLEAGNTQYF
TRBJ1-2	-	TRBV29-1	-	TGCATCGCGACTGGGGAGGGCTACACCTTC	CIATGEGYTF
TRBJ2-2	-	TRBV5-8	-	TGTGCCAGCAGCCGAGGACAATCCACCGGGGAGCTGTTTTTT	CASSRGQSTGELFF
TRBJ1-3	-	TRBV19	-	TGTGCCAGTTACCGAGGTGGAAACACCATATATTTT	CASYRGGNTIYF
TRBJ2-5	TRBD1	TRBV20-1	-	TGCAGTGCTAGTAGCAGGGGGCAAGAGACCCAGTACTTC	CSASSRGQETQYF
TRBJ2-1	-	TRBV4-1	-	TGCGCCAGCAGCCAAGTCCGGGACAGCGGGAATGAGCAGTTCTTC	CASSQVRDSGNEQFF
TRBJ2-6	-	TRBV15	-	TGTGCCACCAGCAGGGCGGATCGGCCCGGGGCCAACGTCCTGACTTTC	CATSRADRPGANVLTF
TRBJ1-1	-	TRBV5-4	once	TGTGCCAGCAGCTTCGACAGAAACACTGAAGCTTTCTTT	CASSFDRNTEAFF
TRBJ2-3	-	TRBV3-1/TRBV3-2	-	TGTGCCAGCAGCCAAGAAGACTACACAGATACGCAGTATTTT	CASSQEDYTDTQYF
TRBJ1-1	-	TRBV25-1	-	TGTGCCAGCAGTTTTAGTGGAGGAGCTTTCTTT	CASSFSGGAFF
TRBJ1-1	-	TRBV18	-	TGTGCCAGCTCACTACTTGGGCCGACGGACACTGAAGCTTTCTTT	CASSLLGPTDTEAFF
TRBJ1-2	-	TRBV6-5	-	TGTGCCAGCAGCGCCGGACAGAACTATGGCTACACCTTC	CASSAGQNYGYTF
TRBJ2-7	TRBD1	TRBV3-1/TRBV3-2	-	TGTGCCAGCAGCCAAGACTTTGGGACAGGGAACCCCTACGAGCAGTACTTC	CASSQDFGTGNPYEQYF
TRBJ2-1	-	TRBV6-2/TRBV6-3	-	TGTGCCAGCAGTCCCTTGGGCGCGTCTCCCTTCTCCTACAATGAGCAGTTCTTC	CASSPLGASPFSYNEQFF
TRBJ2-7	TRBD1	TRBV6-5	-	TGTGCCTCCTTTACCCGGGACAGGGGTTCCTACGAGCAGTACTTC	CASFTRDRGSYEQYF
TRBJ2-5	TRBD2	TRBV11-2	-	TGTGCCAGCAGTCAAGCGGGGGAGTACCAAGAGACCCAGTACTTC	CASSQAGEYQETQYF
TRBJ2-7	-	TRBV6-2/TRBV6-3	-	TGTGCCAGCAGTACCCTCCGTACGAGGGCGTATTACGAGCAGTACTTC	CASSTLRTRAYYEQYF
TRBJ1-1	TRBD1	TRBV30	-	TGTGCCTGGAGGGGGGACAGGGCGGGGTGGTACACTGAAGCTTTCTTT	CAWRGDRAGWYTEAFF
TRBJ2-1	TRBD1	TRBV7-3	-	TGTGCCAGCAGCCGTACAGGGGATGGTTCGAATGAGCAGTTCTTC	CASSRTGDGSNEQFF
TRBJ2-5	-	TRBV12-3/TRBV12-4	-	TGTGCCAGCAGACAGGAGGGGGAGACCCAGTACTTC	CASRQEGETQYF
TRBJ1-5	-	TRBV6-5	-	TGTGCCAGCAGCTCGGTGCAGGATCAGCCCCAGCATTTT	CASSSVQDQPQHF